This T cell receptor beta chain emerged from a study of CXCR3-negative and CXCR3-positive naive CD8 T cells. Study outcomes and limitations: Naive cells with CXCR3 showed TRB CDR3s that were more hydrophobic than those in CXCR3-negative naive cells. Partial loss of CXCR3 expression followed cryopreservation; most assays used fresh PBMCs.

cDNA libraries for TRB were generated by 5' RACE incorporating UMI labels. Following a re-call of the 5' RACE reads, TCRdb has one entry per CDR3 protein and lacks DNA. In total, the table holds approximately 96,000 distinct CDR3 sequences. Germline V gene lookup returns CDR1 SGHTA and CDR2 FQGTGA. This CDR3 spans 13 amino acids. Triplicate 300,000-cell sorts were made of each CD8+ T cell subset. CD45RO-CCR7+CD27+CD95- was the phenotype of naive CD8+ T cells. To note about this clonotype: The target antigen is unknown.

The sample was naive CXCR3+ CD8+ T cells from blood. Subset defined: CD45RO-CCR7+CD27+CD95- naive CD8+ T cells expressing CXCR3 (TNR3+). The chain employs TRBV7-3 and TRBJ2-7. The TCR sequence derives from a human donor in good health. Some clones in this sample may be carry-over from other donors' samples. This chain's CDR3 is CASSFGVTYEQYF.